This T cell receptor (beta chain) originates from a study of CD8 T cells in Susac syndrome. Random hexamers were used to reverse transcribe 0.5 to 1 ug of RNA. The CDR3 of TCR beta was amplified by immunoSEQ multiplex PCR across 54 Vbeta and 13 Jbeta. TCRdb used MiXCR to reprocess the immunoSEQ multiplex PCR reads, holding one entry per CDR3 protein. The profile covers roughly 120,000 distinct CDR3 sequences, with about 93% appearing a single time and around 0.087% taken by the ten largest. About this clonotype: Mismatch with germline at one junction end may stem from a read error.

CDR3 length: 14 amino acids. Looked up from germline, CDR1 is KGHSH and CDR2 is LQKENI. Healthy donors acted as controls, with matching for age and sex. Negative isolation was applied to CD8+ and CD4+ T cells, and FACS enrichment was applied to TEMRA cells. The TCR originated in a human donor in good health. The J gene is TRBJ2-1, the V gene TRBV18; no clear D. Sequencing was performed on CD4+ T cells from PBMCs. The CDR3 DNA follows: TGTGCCAGCTCGCCACCCCAAGGGCATGATGAGCAGTTCTTC. It is translated as CASSPPQGHDEQFF.